These 6 T cell receptor beta chains share one sample of origin, sequenced in a study of PD-1 blockade in classical Hodgkin lymphoma. No patient escaped relapse after autologous stem cell transplantation, and brentuximab vedotin exposure varied. Here immunoSEQ multiplex PCR was the method, and the copy in TCRdb shows in-frame clones only, minus some. The table has more than 25,000 clones, around 71% seen once. The specimen comprised peripheral blood mononuclear cells (PBMCs), sampled before the second cycle of nivolumab. All receptors derive from a human donor with classical Hodgkin lymphoma.

The V and J genes are TRBV9 and TRBJ2-2; D perhaps matches TRBD2 (5 bases). V lost 3 bases and J lost 2, with 8 bases in between. CDR1 SGDLS and CDR2 YYNGEE come from the germline V gene. This CDR3 contains 14 residues. Here the CDR3 DNA reads TGTGCCAGCAGCGGGACTCTTAACACCGGGGAGCTGTTTTTT. This encodes CASSGTLNTGELFF.

In this sample, this clone turned up once. The CDR3 DNA is TGTGCCAGCAGTTTATCGAGGCAGGGGGCAATAAATGAGCAGTTCTTC. Translating gives CASSLSRQGAINEQFF. The chain is built from TRBV27 and TRBJ2-1, with 8 bases identical to TRBD1. The germline V gene has CDR1 MNHEY and CDR2 SMNVEV (reference sequence). J lost 7 bases, V lost 0 bases, and 8 bases had no gene match. The CDR3 runs 16 residues.

This clone has just a few counts. This chain connects TRBV7-3 to TRBJ1-1, with D perhaps matching TRBD1 (5 bases). CDR1 and CDR2 (germline): SGHTA, FQGTGA. CDR3 length equals 14 residues. Trimming left V 5 bases short and J 5 bases short, with 15 bases between. CDR3 region: CASSPGQGETEAFF. In DNA form, the CDR3 reads TGTGCCAGCAGCCCCGGACAAGGGGAGACTGAAGCTTTCTTT.

This clone occurred a few times. The chain recombines TRBV5-6 with TRBJ1-2, with a tentative D call TRBD1 (6 bases). Germline V gives CDR1 SGHDT, CDR2 YYEEEE. The ends were cut back, 1 base at V and 4 bases at J, with 11 bases in the middle. The CDR3 is made up of 14 amino acids. CDR3 in amino acids: CASSLWDISYGYTF. CDR3 coding DNA: TGTGCCAGCAGCTTGTGGGACATCAGCTATGGCTACACCTTC.

The chain joins TRBV10-2 to TRBJ2-6; possibly TRBD1 for D (6 bases). The CDR3 runs 14 residues. Per the germline V gene, CDR1 is WSHSY and CDR2 is SAAADI. V was clipped by 3 bases and J by 3 bases, with 6 bases between them. The CDR3 is CASSEQGGANVLTF. The CDR3 nucleotides are TGCGCCAGCAGTGAACAGGGTGGGGCCAACGTCCTGACTTTC.

This clone turned up a few times. The rearrangement uses TRBV18 and TRBJ1-2; the match to TRBD1 covers 9 bases. There are 16 residues in the CDR3. J lost 4 bases, V lost 3 bases, and 9 bases had no gene match. Germline CDR1 KGHSH, CDR2 LQKENI. CDR3 loop: CASSPLGQGISYGYTF. CDR3 sequence (DNA): TGTGCCAGCTCACCTCTCGGACAGGGGATTTCCTATGGCTACACCTTC.